This is a list of T cell receptor beta chains from one sample in a study of cytomegalovirus exposure and HLA in healthy donors. Assay: immunoSEQ multiplex PCR; the TCRdb copy retains only in-frame clones and omits some. The sample shows over 95,000 clones, about 70% of them seen only once. The specimen sequenced was PBMCs. The receptors shown here come from a human donor in good health. The CDR3 runs from the conserved cysteine through the conserved F or W. D genes are given only for firm matches. Size tells how often a clone was seen (once, few, many) or the class of an expanded clone, and some rows leave it out.

d_gene	abundance	v_gene	j_gene	CDR3nt	CDR3aa
NA	NA	TRBV7-2	TRBJ2-1	TGTGCCAGCAGCTCTAGGGGTGCAAGCTCCTACAATGAGCAGTTCTTC	CASSSRGASSYNEQFF
NA	NA	TRBV7-6	TRBJ2-2	TGTGCCAGCAGCTTAGGGGAGATCCTCACCGGGGAGCTGTTTTTT	CASSLGEILTGELFF
TRBD2	NA	TRBV30	TRBJ2-5	TGTGCCCTAAGGACTAGCGGACCCCAAGAGACCCAGTACTTC	CALRTSGPQETQYF
TRBD1	once	TRBV4-2	TRBJ2-7	TGTGCCAGCAGCCAAGAACAGGGGGGATCCTACGAGCAGTACTTC	CASSQEQGGSYEQYF
TRBD1	NA	TRBV28	TRBJ1-1	TGTGCCAGCAGTCCGCCCTGGACAGGGTGGAACACTGAAGCTTTCTTT	CASSPPWTGWNTEAFF
NA	few	TRBV4-1	TRBJ2-1	TGCGCCAGCAGCCAAGGACAGGCGGCGAGTACGATAATTGGTGAGCAGTTCTTC	CASSQGQAASTIIGEQFF
TRBD2	once	TRBV5-4	TRBJ2-7	TGTGCCAGCAGCTTCCCGAGCGGGAGAGACTACGAGCAGTACTTC	CASSFPSGRDYEQYF
TRBD1	NA	TRBV19	TRBJ1-1	TGTGCCAGTAGTACAAATCCGGGACAGGTGAACACTGAAGCTTTCTTT	CASSTNPGQVNTEAFF
TRBD1	NA	TRBV27	TRBJ2-7	TGTGCCAGCAGGATACAGGGGGTCTCCTACGAGCAGTACTTC	CASRIQGVSYEQYF
NA	NA	TRBV30	TRBJ2-2	TGTGCCTGGCGGAGGCCCGGGGATGGGGCCGGGGAGCTGTTTTTT	CAWRRPGDGAGELFF
NA	NA	TRBV30	TRBJ1-4	TGTGCCTTGGACAAGGGCAGGGAAAAACTGTTTTTT	CALDKGREKLFF
NA	NA	TRBV9	TRBJ2-5	TGTGCCAGCAGCGTAGCGCTTGAGCGGGTGCAAGAGACCCAGTACTTC	CASSVALERVQETQYF
NA	NA	TRBV5-6	TRBJ1-5	TGTGCCAGCAGCCAAAAGGAGGGCAGCCTTAGCAATCAGCCCCAGCATTTT	CASSQKEGSLSNQPQHF
TRBD2	NA	TRBV6-6	TRBJ2-1	TGTGCCAGCCGAGGACGCCTAGCGGGCAGCTACAATGAGCAGTTCTTC	CASRGRLAGSYNEQFF
TRBD2	NA	TRBV5-1	TRBJ2-1	TGCGCCAGCAGCTCGGCTAGCGGATCCACCTACAATGAGCAGTTCTTC	CASSSASGSTYNEQFF
NA	NA	TRBV5-5	TRBJ2-5	TGTGCCAGCAGGTCCACAGGGTCCCAAGAGACCCAGTACTTC	CASRSTGSQETQYF
TRBD2	NA	TRBV7-6	TRBJ2-2	TGTGCCAGCAGCTCTCGCCCGGGAGGGACATATGCGAACACCGGGGAGCTGTTTTTT	CASSSRPGGTYANTGELFF
TRBD2	few	TRBV10-3	TRBJ2-7	TGTGCCATCAGTGGGAGTAGCGGGAGTTATTCCTACGAGCAGTACTTC	CAISGSSGSYSYEQYF
NA	few	TRBV7-9	TRBJ2-2	TGTGCCAGCAGCCCGGACACGAACACCGGGGAGCTGTTTTTT	CASSPDTNTGELFF
TRBD1	once	TRBV28	TRBJ2-6	TGTGCCAGCAGTTCAAGACAGGGATCTGGGGCCAACGTCCTGACTTTC	CASSSRQGSGANVLTF
NA	NA	TRBV2	TRBJ1-4	TGTGCCAGCAGTCTGGGGCAGACTAATGAAAAACTGTTTTTT	CASSLGQTNEKLFF
NA	NA	TRBV5-1	TRBJ1-4	TGCGCCAGCAGCTTGGGCACAACACCTGATGAAAAACTGTTTTTT	CASSLGTTPDEKLFF
NA	NA	TRBV6-5	TRBJ1-1	TGTGCCAGCAGTTACTCCACCCTGGGAGGCGCTGAAGCTTTCTTT	CASSYSTLGGAEAFF